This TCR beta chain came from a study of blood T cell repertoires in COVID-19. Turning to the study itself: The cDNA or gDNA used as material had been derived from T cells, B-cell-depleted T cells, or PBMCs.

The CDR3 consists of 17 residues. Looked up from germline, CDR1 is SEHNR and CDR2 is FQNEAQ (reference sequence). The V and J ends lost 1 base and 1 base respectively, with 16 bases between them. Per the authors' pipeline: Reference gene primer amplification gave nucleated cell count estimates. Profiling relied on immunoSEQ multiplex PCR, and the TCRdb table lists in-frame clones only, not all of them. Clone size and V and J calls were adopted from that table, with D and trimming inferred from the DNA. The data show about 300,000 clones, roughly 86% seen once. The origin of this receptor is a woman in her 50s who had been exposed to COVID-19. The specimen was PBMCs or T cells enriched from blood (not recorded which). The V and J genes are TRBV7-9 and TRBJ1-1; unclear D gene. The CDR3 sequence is CASSLVASPAANTEAFF. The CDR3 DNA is TGTGCCAGCAGCTTAGTCGCTAGTCCAGCAGCGAACACTGAAGCTTTCTTT.